Listed below are T cell receptor beta chains from one sample, sequenced in a study of CD8 T cells in ankylosing spondylitis. TCRdb re-derived calls from the 5' RACE reads in MiXCR, one entry per CDR3 protein. Counted here are around 390,000 distinct CDR3 sequences, 20% to 25% occurring once; the ten biggest clones make up less than 20%. Sample: blood, either unsorted or a sorted T cell fraction (not recorded which). All receptors come from a male donor with ankylosing spondylitis. Each CDR3 is given with its conserved first and last residue. D genes are given only for firm matches. Clone size appears in some rows only: once, few, many, or a class for an expanded clone.

.,TRBV10-3,few,TRBJ1-4,CAISDLVKGDEKLFF,TGTGCCATCAGTGACCTCGTAAAGGGGGATGAAAAACTGTTTTTT
TRBD1,TRBV5-6,few,TRBJ2-7,CASRAGTGGYEQYF,TGTGCCAGCAGGGCCGGGACAGGGGGTTACGAGCAGTACTTC
TRBD2,TRBV4-2,.,TRBJ2-3,CASSQDPGVAGWADTQYF,TGTGCCAGCAGCCAAGATCCGGGGGTAGCGGGATGGGCAGATACGCAGTATTTT
.,TRBV19,few,TRBJ2-1,CASSIQTYNEQFF,TGTGCCAGTAGTATCCAGACCTACAATGAGCAGTTCTTC
.,TRBV30,few,TRBJ1-5,CAWSVPPQGRNQPQHF,TGTGCCTGGAGTGTACCCCCCCAGGGACGCAATCAGCCCCAGCATTTT
TRBD1,TRBV4-3,once,TRBJ1-1,CASSQVRGHTEAFF,TGCGCCAGCAGCCAAGTCAGGGGGCACACTGAAGCTTTCTTT
.,TRBV5-1,.,TRBJ2-1,CASSLSVGYNEQFF,TGCGCCAGCAGCTTGAGCGTTGGCTACAATGAGCAGTTCTTC
.,TRBV4-1,.,TRBJ1-2,CASSLSQHGRSGYTF,TGCGCCAGCAGCCTTTCTCAACATGGTCGAAGTGGCTACACCTTC
.,TRBV5-1,.,TRBJ1-1,CASSLKDFDTEAFF,TGCGCCAGCAGCTTGAAAGATTTTGACACTGAAGCTTTCTTT
.,TRBV3-1,.,TRBJ2-2,CASSQGRHTGELFF,TGTGCCAGCAGCCAAGGACGGCACACCGGGGAGCTGTTTTTT
TRBD1,TRBV15,.,TRBJ2-7,CATSIRQGIYEQYF,TGTGCCACCAGCATTCGACAGGGGATATACGAGCAGTACTTC
.,TRBV5-1,few,TRBJ1-3,CASSLGQPSSGNTIYF,TGCGCCAGCAGCCTAGGACAGCCGAGCTCTGGAAACACCATATATTTT
TRBD1,TRBV20-1,.,TRBJ2-3,CSAGSGQGGIDTQYF,TGCAGTGCGGGGAGTGGACAGGGTGGGATAGATACGCAGTATTTT
TRBD1,TRBV24-1,.,TRBJ1-2,CAAPPTGSHYGYTF,TGTGCCGCACCTCCGACAGGGTCCCACTATGGCTACACCTTC